These 6 T cell receptor beta chains were sequenced from one sample in a study of cytomegalovirus exposure and HLA in healthy donors. 60 Vbeta and 13 Jbeta primers were used in PCR. Assay used: immunoSEQ multiplex PCR; TCRdb lists only in-frame clones, some missing. In the table there are some 140,000 clones, around 63% of which are singletons. Material for sequencing was PBMCs. These receptors were taken from a human donor in good health.

The chain links TRBV5-1 to TRBJ2-7; D unclear. This CDR3 is 13 amino acids long. Germline CDR1 SGHRS, CDR2 YFSETQ. V dropped 4 bases and J dropped 0 bases, with 8 bases sitting between them. The CDR3 bases are TGCGCCAGCAGCCCACCGAGCTCCTACGAGCAGTACTTC. This codes for CASSPPSSYEQYF.

This clone came up once. The J gene is TRBJ2-6, the V gene TRBV7-9; D is uncertain. The CDR3 extends over 14 amino acids. V was shortened by 5 bases and J by 4 bases, with 9 bases between the two germline ends. The germline CDR1 and CDR2 sequences are SEHNR and FQNEAQ (reference sequence). The CDR3, as DNA: TGTGCCAGCAGCATCGCAGGCGGGGCCAACGTCCTGACTTTC. Its translation: CASSIAGGANVLTF.

This clone came up a few times. The J gene is TRBJ2-5, the V gene TRBV29-1; 7 nucleotides line up with TRBD1. The junction had 22 bases not matched to a gene; V was cut back by 5 bases and J by 1 base. The CDR3 has 19 amino acids. Germline lookup yields CDR1 SQVTM and CDR2 ANQGSEA. DNA of the CDR3: TGCAGCGTTAAAAATTATGGTATACTGGAACAGGGGTTCCAAGAGACCCAGTACTTC. It is translated as CSVKNYGILEQGFQETQYF.

This clone was counted between two and nine times. The chain employs TRBV28 and TRBJ1-5; D uncertain. The ends were cut back, 6 bases at V and 5 bases at J, with 20 bases in the middle. The CDR3 contains 16 residues. Germline values: CDR1 MDHEN, CDR2 SYDVKM. As DNA, the CDR3 is TGTGCCAGCAGGTACCGGGTGCGCGGATTTGATCAGCCCCAGCATTTT. Its protein product is CASRYRVRGFDQPQHF.

The chain joins TRBV6-5 to TRBJ2-7; TRBD1 matches at 7 bases. CDR1 is MNHEY, CDR2 SVGAGI, per germline. The junction had 5 bases not matched to a gene; V was cut back by 6 bases and J by 3 bases. CDR3 length: 13 amino acids. The CDR3 bases are TGTGCCAGCAGGCAGGGACAGTTCTACGAGCAGTACTTC. Encoded protein: CASRQGQFYEQYF.

This clone has just a few counts. No conserved phenylalanine or tryptophan is present at the end of the CDR3, so a read error is the likely explanation. The chain couples TRBV13 to TRBJ1-1; possible D gene TRBD1, 5 bases. This CDR3 has 13 amino acids. With 6 bases removed from V and 6 bases from J, the gap between germline ends came to 14 bases. Germline CDR1 reads PRHDT; CDR2 reads FYEKMQ (reference sequence). CDR3 amino acids: CASRSGGLAEAFL. Written as DNA, the CDR3 is TGTGCCAGCAGATCGGGGGGGTTGGCTGAAGCTTTCTTG.